This passage covers 25 T cell receptor beta chains from one sample sequenced in a study of cytomegalovirus exposure and HLA in healthy donors. 60 Vbeta and 13 Jbeta primers were used in PCR. Some clones are missing from TCRdb's copy, which holds only in-frame ones; the method was immunoSEQ multiplex PCR. Counted here are some 130,000 clones, roughly three quarters occurring once; the ten biggest clones make up roughly 3%. The sequenced sample was PBMCs. Receptor source: a man aged 35-49 years in good health and CMV-seronegative.

V and J are TRBV7-2 and TRBJ1-2, with TRBD1 matching over 8 bases. The germline gives CDR1 SGHTA, CDR2 FQGNSA. J lost 6 bases, V lost 3 bases, and 6 bases had no gene match. The CDR3 extends over 14 amino acids. The CDR3 spells CASSFRQGTDGYTF. The CDR3 region has the DNA TGTGCCAGCAGCTTCCGACAGGGGACAGATGGCTACACCTTC.

V gene TRBV7-3 combines with J gene TRBJ1-5, with 7 bases lining up with TRBD1. CDR3 length: 13 residues. The ends lost 4 bases at V and 4 bases at J; junction bases unmatched: 1. The germline CDR1 and CDR2 sequences are SGHTA and FQGTGA. CDR3 protein: CASSYRGNQPQHF. The CDR3 nucleotides read TGTGCCAGCAGCTACAGGGGAAATCAGCCCCAGCATTTT.

The V and J genes are TRBV6-5 and TRBJ2-1, with 13 bases matching TRBD2. From germline, CDR1 is MNHEY and CDR2 SVGAGI. The V segment lost 6 bases and the J segment 7 bases; nucleotides outside the gene matches: 6. The CDR3 consists of 15 residues. CDR3 in amino acids: CASSLLAGGPNEQFF. CDR3 sequence (DNA): TGTGCCAGCAGCTTACTAGCGGGAGGGCCTAATGAGCAGTTCTTC.

The J gene is TRBJ2-1, the V gene TRBV5-4, with 13 bases fitting TRBD2. The CDR3 contains 15 residues. Germline values: CDR1 SGHNT, CDR2 YYREEE (reference sequence). With 2 bases clipped from V and 7 bases from J, the junction kept 3 bases outside the gene matches. CDR3 loop: CASSFKGLAGNEQFF. In DNA form, the CDR3 reads TGTGCCAGCAGCTTCAAGGGACTAGCGGGAAATGAGCAGTTCTTC.

This chain uses TRBV29-1 with TRBJ1-1, with 9 bases that match TRBD1. This CDR3 region has 13 residues. The V gene's germline CDR1 is SQVTM and CDR2 ANQGSEA. With 4 bases clipped from V and 5 bases from J, the junction kept 5 bases outside the gene matches. The CDR3 loop reads CSVAGQGLTEAFF. The CDR3 nucleotides are TGCAGCGTTGCCGGACAGGGGTTAACTGAAGCTTTCTTT.

The chain has TRBV9 and TRBJ1-3, with D possibly being TRBD1 (6 bases). Germline V gene lookup returns CDR1 SGDLS and CDR2 YYNGEE. CDR3 size: 13 residues. V lost 4 bases and J 4 bases, leaving 9 bases between the germline ends. CDR3: CASSKGGGNTIYF. CDR3 coding DNA: TGTGCCAGCAGCAAAGGGGGAGGAAACACCATATATTTT.

The rearrangement uses TRBV2 and TRBJ2-4; D is possibly TRBD2 (6 bases). Germline CDR1 SNHLY, CDR2 FYNNEI. V lost 10 bases, J lost 1 base, and 14 bases lay in between. The CDR3 covers 14 residues. CDR3 coding DNA: TGTGCCACGATGGAGGGCGGGGCCAAAAACATTCAGTACTTC. Translation: CATMEGGAKNIQYF. Variable domain in full (rest from reference TRBV2 and TRBJ2-4): EPEVTQTPSHQVTQMGQEVILRCVPISNHLYFYWYRQILGQKVEFLVSFYNNEISEKSEIFDDQFSVERPDGSNFTLKIRSTKLEDSAMYFCATMEGGAKNIQYFGAGTRLSVL.

The chain joins TRBV6-5 to TRBJ2-1, with D possibly matching TRBD1 (5 bases). Looked up from germline, CDR1 is MNHEY and CDR2 is SVGAGI. The CDR3 totals 13 residues. V gave up 4 bases and J gave up 4 bases, with 8 bases separating them. For the CDR3, the DNA is TGTGCCAGCAGTTCGACAGAGTACAATGAGCAGTTCTTC. This encodes CASSSTEYNEQFF.

In its sample, this clone was seen a few times. This rearrangement joins TRBV19 to TRBJ1-5; the match to TRBD1 covers 11 bases. The CDR3 has 16 residues. Losses at the gene ends were 5 bases for V and 6 bases for J; bases not matched to a gene: 9. Germline assignment: CDR1 LNHDA and CDR2 SQIVND (reference sequence). CDR3 DNA: TGTGCCAGTAGTCCGACGGACAGGGGGCGCAGTCAGCCCCAGCATTTT. This encodes CASSPTDRGRSQPQHF.

This clone was recorded once. The rearrangement uses TRBV5-1 and TRBJ1-2; D unclear. The CDR3 runs 13 residues. CDR1 and CDR2 from the germline V gene are SGHRS and YFSETQ. The V end was cut by 3 bases, the J end by 0 bases, with 6 bases between. The CDR3 nucleotides are TGCGCCAGCAGCTACACAGCTAACTATGGCTACACCTTC. As protein: CASSYTANYGYTF.

The CDR3 is CASSLEDRDEQYF. DNA of the CDR3: TGTGCCAGCAGCTTAGAGGACAGGGACGAGCAGTACTTC. J is TRBJ2-7 and V is TRBV7-2, with 8 bases fitting TRBD1. The CDR3 is made up of 13 amino acids. CDR1 and CDR2 (germline): SGHTA, FQGNSA. J was trimmed by 5 bases and V by 1 base; bases with no gene match: 1.

As DNA, the CDR3 is TGTGCCAGCTTGGACAGGGACACTGAAGCTTTCTTT. Translation: CASLDRDTEAFF. This rearrangement joins TRBV28 to TRBJ1-1; TRBD1 aligns across 8 bases. The CDR3 covers 12 residues. With V trimmed by 8 bases and J by 3 bases, 2 bases remained unmatched. From germline, CDR1 is MDHEN and CDR2 SYDVKM.

The rearrangement links TRBV29-1 to TRBJ2-3, with 9 nucleotides matching TRBD1. This CDR3 contains 14 residues. The J segment lost 2 bases and the V segment lost 5 bases, leaving 5 bases of the junction unmatched. The germline gives CDR1 SQVTM, CDR2 ANQGSEA. This CDR3 reads CSVKGTGTTDTQYF. The CDR3 region has the DNA TGCAGCGTTAAAGGGACAGGGACCACAGATACGCAGTATTTT.

The V and J genes are TRBV11-2 and TRBJ2-1; 11 nucleotides align to TRBD2. V was pared by 4 bases and J by 4 bases, with 6 bases of the junction left unmatched. The germline CDR1 and CDR2 sequences are SGHAT and FQNNGV. The length of the CDR3 is 16 residues. CDR3 residues: CASSSGTSGSYNEQFF. For the CDR3, the DNA is TGTGCCAGCAGCTCAGGGACTAGCGGCTCTTACAATGAGCAGTTCTTC.

This chain uses TRBV27 with TRBJ2-7, with TRBD1 matching over 9 bases. The CDR3 loop spans 15 amino acids. The V segment lost 6 bases and the J segment 6 bases; nucleotides outside the gene matches: 12. Germline lookup yields CDR1 MNHEY and CDR2 SMNVEV (reference sequence). The CDR3 spells CASSGPQGAQGEQYF. CDR3 nucleotide sequence: TGTGCCAGCAGCGGTCCACAGGGGGCGCAAGGCGAGCAGTACTTC.

The chain couples TRBV27 to TRBJ2-3, with TRBD2 as a possible D gene (5 bases). Looked up from germline, CDR1 is MNHEY and CDR2 is SMNVEV (reference sequence). V was pared by 5 bases and J by 4 bases, with 13 bases between. This CDR3 has 14 residues. CDR3: CASSPHGNSDTQYF. The CDR3 DNA reads as TGTGCCAGCAGTCCCCACGGGAACTCAGATACGCAGTATTTT.

The rearrangement links TRBV14 to TRBJ1-1, with D unresolved. V was cut by 3 bases and J by 5 bases, with 10 bases left in between. Germline CDR1 and CDR2: SGHDN and FVKESK. This CDR3 comprises 13 residues. The DNA for the CDR3 is TGTGCCAGCAGCCACTTTCCGGGGACTGAAGCTTTCTTT. Translating it yields CASSHFPGTEAFF.

This clone was detected only a few times. The rearrangement joins TRBV5-6 to TRBJ2-7; 9 bases are a match to TRBD1. J was trimmed by 4 bases and V by 1 base; bases with no gene match: 9. This CDR3 is 16 amino acids long. Germline loops: CDR1 SGHDT, CDR2 YYEEEE. CDR3 protein: CASSLPGTGFVYEQYF. The DNA for the CDR3 is TGTGCCAGCAGCTTGCCCGGGACAGGGTTCGTGTACGAGCAGTACTTC.

J is TRBJ2-4 and V is TRBV6-5; a possible D gene is TRBD2 (5 bases). Germline lookup yields CDR1 MNHEY and CDR2 SVGAGI. CDR3 size: 15 residues. Trimming shortened V by 5 bases and J by 0 bases, and 11 bases separated the two germline ends. CDR3 nucleotide sequence: TGTGCCAGCAGTCACGGGGTGTTAGCCAAAAACATTCAGTACTTC. Translated, it gives CASSHGVLAKNIQYF.

V and J are TRBV6-5 and TRBJ1-1; D gene uncertain. The CDR3 sequence is 13 residues long. The germline V and J ends were trimmed by 5 bases and 1 base, with 8 bases remaining between them. Germline V gives CDR1 MNHEY, CDR2 SVGAGI. CDR3 region: CASSLAWNTEAFF. In DNA, the CDR3 is TGTGCCAGCAGTCTGGCCTGGAACACTGAAGCTTTCTTT.

In its sample, this clone was seen a few times. V and J are TRBV5-6 and TRBJ2-7; D may be TRBD2 (6 bases). CDR1 and CDR2 from the germline V gene are SGHDT and YYEEEE. The CDR3 runs to 13 residues. The V gene lost 4 bases and the J gene lost 3 bases, with 11 bases spanning the gap. The CDR3 bases are TGTGCCAGCAGCGGGACTCACGTCTACGAGCAGTACTTC. As protein: CASSGTHVYEQYF.

The chain uses TRBV7-9 and TRBJ2-2; D unresolved. With 7 bases removed from V and 0 bases from J, the gap between germline ends came to 12 bases. The germline V gene has CDR1 SEHNR and CDR2 FQNEAQ (reference sequence). The CDR3 length is 15 residues. The CDR3 protein is CASIPGDPNTGELFF. CDR3 nucleotides: TGTGCCAGCATCCCGGGTGACCCGAACACCGGGGAGCTGTTTTTT.

This chain connects TRBV5-1 to TRBJ1-4; 9 nucleotides line up with TRBD1. The germline V gene has CDR1 SGHRS and CDR2 YFSETQ. V was pared by 2 bases and J by 7 bases, with 9 bases of the junction left unmatched. The CDR3 has 16 amino acids. As DNA, the CDR3 is TGCGCCAGCAGCTTTGACCGGACAGGGGAACGTGAAAAACTGTTTTTT. Its translation: CASSFDRTGEREKLFF.

The chain links TRBV7-2 to TRBJ1-1, with a weak D call TRBD1 (6 bases). Germline V lookup: CDR1 SGHTA, CDR2 FQGNSA. The CDR3 runs to 15 residues. Trimming removed 1 base from V and 4 bases from J, with 13 bases in between. The CDR3 here is CASSLGRTASTEAFF. CDR3 nucleotides: TGTGCCAGCAGCTTAGGGAGGACAGCTTCCACTGAAGCTTTCTTT.

The chain carries TRBV6-5 and TRBJ1-2; no clear D. The CDR3 consists of 13 residues. Trimming took off 6 bases at V and 4 bases at J, with 12 bases between the two ends. Germline V gene data show CDR1 as MNHEY and CDR2 as SVGAGI. The CDR3 region is CASRRYAGYGYTF. In nucleotides, the CDR3 is TGTGCCAGCAGACGGTATGCGGGCTATGGCTACACCTTC.